This TCR beta chain was identified in a study of cytomegalovirus exposure and HLA in healthy donors. PCR amplification relied on 60 Vbeta primers (plus 13 Jbeta primers). Libraries were prepared by immunoSEQ multiplex PCR; TCRdb keeps only in-frame clonotypes and omits some of them. This sample's clone table lists some 67,000 clones. Germline CDR1 and CDR2: KGHSH and LQKENI. Trimming pared 4 bases from V and 2 bases from J, leaving 12 bases between. The CDR3 loop spans 14 amino acids. The chain uses TRBV18 and TRBJ2-7; D is possibly TRBD2 (6 bases). The clonotype originates from a woman in her twenties or thirties in good health and CMV-seronegative. The sequenced sample consisted of PBMCs. The CDR3 DNA follows: TGTGCCAGCTCACGTCCCGGAGGGACCTACGAGCAGTACTTC. Protein product: CASSRPGGTYEQYF.